This record concerns one T cell receptor beta chain sequence. As yet, its antigen is unknown. The sample originates from a study of T cell responses to AZD1222 COVID-19 vaccine. Some clones are missing from TCRdb's copy, which holds only in-frame ones; the method was immunoSEQ multiplex PCR. This table has 150,000 to 200,000 clones, over 90% appearing once. Study results and limitations: Repertoires were obtained only post-peak T cell response. Seropositive at baseline were only a handful of AZD1222 recipients. Rises in breadth and depth of Spike-specific TCRs came after two AZD1222 doses. Reportedly, nearly half of unique spike TCRs recognized epitopes outside B.1.351/B.1.1.7 mutations.

V dropped 2 bases and J dropped 7; count of bases not matched to a gene: 3. The CDR3 contains 14 residues. Germline V lookup: CDR1 SGHDT, CDR2 YYEEEE. This specimen was peripheral blood, taken on day 0 of AZD1222 vaccination. The TCR comes from an adult in good health. The rearrangement links TRBV5-6 to TRBJ1-6, with 7 nucleotides matching TRBD1. CDR3 DNA: TGTGCCAGCAGCTTCCCCAGGGGGAATTCACCCCTCCACTTT. It translates to CASSFPRGNSPLHF.